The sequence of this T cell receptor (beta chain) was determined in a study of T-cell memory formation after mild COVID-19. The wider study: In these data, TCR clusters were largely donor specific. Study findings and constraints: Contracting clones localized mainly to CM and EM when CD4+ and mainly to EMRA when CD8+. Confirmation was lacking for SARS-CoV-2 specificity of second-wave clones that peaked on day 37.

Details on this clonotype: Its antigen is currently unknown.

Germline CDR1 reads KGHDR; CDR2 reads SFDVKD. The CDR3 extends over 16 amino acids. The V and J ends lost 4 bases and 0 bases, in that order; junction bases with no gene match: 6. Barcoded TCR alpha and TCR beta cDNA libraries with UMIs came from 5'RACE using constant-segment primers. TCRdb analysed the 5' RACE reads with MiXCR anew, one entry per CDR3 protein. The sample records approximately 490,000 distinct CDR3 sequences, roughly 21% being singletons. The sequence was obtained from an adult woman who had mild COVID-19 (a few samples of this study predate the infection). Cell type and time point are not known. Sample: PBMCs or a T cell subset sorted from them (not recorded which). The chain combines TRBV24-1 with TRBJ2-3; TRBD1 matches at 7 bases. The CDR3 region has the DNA TGTGCCACCAGTGACCCCGGGACAGCTAGCACAGATACGCAGTATTTT. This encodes CATSDPGTASTDTQYF.